Listed here are 29 T cell receptor beta chains from one sample, sequenced in a study of cytomegalovirus exposure and HLA in healthy donors. Method: immunoSEQ multiplex PCR; TCRdb's copy keeps in-frame clones and lacks some. This table holds roughly 310,000 clones, 88% found once. The sample taken for sequencing was PBMCs. The receptors come from a man between 25 and 39 years old in good health and CMV-seronegative.

This clone was found a few times. The chain uses TRBV5-6 and TRBJ1-5, with a weak D call TRBD1 (5 bases). Trimming took off 0 bases at V and 0 bases at J, with 10 bases between the two ends. This CDR3 is 16 amino acids long. Germline assignment: CDR1 SGHDT and CDR2 YYEEEE. The CDR3 reads CASSLGTPYSNQPQHF. DNA for the CDR3: TGTGCCAGCAGCTTGGGGACACCATATAGCAATCAGCCCCAGCATTTT.

This chain joins TRBV5-1 and TRBJ2-5; 10 positions agree with TRBD2. Germline V gives CDR1 SGHRS, CDR2 YFSETQ. The CDR3 consists of 15 residues. Trimming removed 4 bases from V and 4 bases from J; junction bases left unmatched: 7. CDR3 sequence reads: CASSLGTSVIETQYF. The CDR3 DNA sequence: TGCGCCAGCAGCCTCGGGACTAGCGTAATAGAGACCCAGTACTTC.

V usage is TRBV2 and J usage is TRBJ2-2; the D gene is possibly TRBD1 (5 bases). The ends were cut back, 6 bases at V and 2 bases at J, with 13 bases in the middle. Germline V gives CDR1 SNHLY, CDR2 FYNNEI. The CDR3 is made up of 15 amino acids. CDR3 protein: CASRPPGPNTGELFF. The DNA for the CDR3 is TGTGCCAGCAGGCCCCCAGGGCCAAACACCGGGGAGCTGTTTTTT.

The chain links TRBV6-6 to TRBJ1-1; TRBD1 aligns across 12 bases. The trim removed 5 bases at V and 5 bases at J, leaving 6 bases unmatched. The CDR3 consists of 15 residues. CDR1 is MNHNY and CDR2 is SVGAGI in the germline V gene (reference sequence). The CDR3 bases are TGTGCCAGCAGTCCCTTGGGACAGGGGGCTACTGAAGCTTTCTTT. Translating gives CASSPLGQGATEAFF.

The J gene is TRBJ2-1, the V gene TRBV18; 8 bases are shared with TRBD1. The CDR3 covers 17 residues. The V gene's germline CDR1 is KGHSH and CDR2 LQKENI. After removal of 3 bases from V and 3 bases from J, the junction contained 10 bases not matched to a gene. CDR3 protein: CASSPPRAGGIYNEQFF. As DNA, the CDR3 is TGTGCCAGCTCACCGCCGAGGGCAGGGGGCATCTACAATGAGCAGTTCTTC. Full variable domain (rest looked up from reference TRBV18 and TRBJ2-1): NAGVMQNPRHLVRRRGQEARLRCSPMKGHSHVYWYRQLPEEGLKFMVYLQKENIIDESGMPKERFSAEFPKEGPSILRIQQVVRGDSAAYFCASSPPRAGGIYNEQFFGPGTRLTVL.

The table lists this clone with a count of one. The J gene is TRBJ2-3, the V gene TRBV11-2; 9 bases line up with TRBD2. Losses at the gene ends were 5 bases for V and 6 bases for J; bases not matched to a gene: 12. The germline CDR1 and CDR2 sequences are SGHAT and FQNNGV. This CDR3 spans 16 amino acids. The chain's CDR3 is CASSRWGRGGPDTQYF. The CDR3 DNA follows: TGTGCCAGCAGCCGCTGGGGGCGGGGGGGCCCTGATACGCAGTATTTT.

The chain is built from TRBV25-1 and TRBJ2-3; 7 nucleotides line up with TRBD1. The junction had 7 bases not matched to a gene; V was cut back by 4 bases and J by 0 bases. The CDR3 covers 16 residues. The germline V gene encodes CDR1 MGHDK and CDR2 SYGVNS. CDR3 sequence (DNA): TGTGCCAGCAGTGCCCGGGACAGTGCTAGCACAGATACGCAGTATTTT. Translation: CASSARDSASTDTQYF.

The chain links TRBV27 to TRBJ1-1; perhaps TRBD1 as D (6 bases). Looked up from germline, CDR1 is MNHEY and CDR2 is SMNVEV (reference sequence). The germline V and J ends were trimmed by 5 bases and 0 bases, with 16 bases remaining between them. CDR3 length: 16 residues. The CDR3 DNA sequence: TGTGCCAGCAGTCAATCCCGTGACAGGTTGAACACTGAAGCTTTCTTT. Translation gives CASSQSRDRLNTEAFF.

The rearrangement joins TRBV6-5 to TRBJ2-1, with D possibly matching TRBD1 (6 bases). Trimming pared 2 bases from V and 8 bases from J, leaving 19 bases between. This CDR3 contains 16 residues. In germline, CDR1 is MNHEY, CDR2 SVGAGI. The DNA of the CDR3 is TGTGCCAGCAGTTACCCACCGGGACAAGGACCCGATGAGCAGTTCTTC. It is translated as CASSYPPGQGPDEQFF.

V is TRBV27 and J is TRBJ2-1; 7 bases are shared with TRBD1. Germline V lookup: CDR1 MNHEY, CDR2 SMNVEV (reference sequence). The CDR3 loop spans 20 amino acids. The J segment lost 5 bases and the V segment lost 4 bases, leaving 23 bases of the junction unmatched. The CDR3 bases are TGTGCCAGCAGTTCTCTTAGACTTGATTCACCGGGACAGACAGACAATGAGCAGTTCTTC. It encodes CASSSLRLDSPGQTDNEQFF.

The J gene is TRBJ2-7, the V gene TRBV15; tentatively, D is TRBD1 (6 bases). V dropped 0 bases and J dropped 6 bases, with 15 bases sitting between them. This CDR3 contains 15 residues. The germline V gene encodes CDR1 LNHNV and CDR2 YYDKDF (reference sequence). Here the CDR3 reads CATSRDQTGIREQYF. The CDR3 DNA is TGTGCCACCAGCAGAGACCAGACAGGAATCCGCGAGCAGTACTTC.

The chain recombines TRBV4-1 with TRBJ2-7; D call uncertain. Germline assignment: CDR1 MGHRA and CDR2 YSYEKL. With 1 base removed from V and 6 bases from J, the gap between germline ends came to 19 bases. This CDR3 comprises 16 residues. DNA of the CDR3: TGCGCCAGCAGCCAAGGGTCGTCAGGAACCTACGTCGAGCAGTACTTC. It specifies CASSQGSSGTYVEQYF.

The CDR3 region has the DNA TGTGCCAGCAGGCCCGGGACAGGGTTTTTCTCTGGCTACACCTTC. This translates into CASRPGTGFFSGYTF. J is TRBJ1-2 and V is TRBV27; TRBD1 matches at 9 bases. Losses at the gene ends were 6 bases for V and 7 bases for J; bases not matched to a gene: 12. From germline, CDR1 is MNHEY and CDR2 SMNVEV (reference sequence). The CDR3 length is 15 residues.

V is TRBV10-1 and J is TRBJ1-1; 7 bases line up with TRBD1. Germline-derived CDR1 and CDR2 are WNHNN and SYGVQD (reference sequence). The CDR3 is 15 residues long. Trimming took 5 bases from V and 1 from J; bases not matched to a gene: 7. The CDR3 DNA follows: TGCGCCAGCAGTCGCTTCGGGACAGCGAACACTGAAGCTTTCTTT. The encoded protein is CASSRFGTANTEAFF.

This chain joins TRBV5-4 and TRBJ2-2, with 10 bases matching TRBD1. This CDR3 spans 17 amino acids. Germline V gene lookup returns CDR1 SGHNT and CDR2 YYREEE (reference sequence). J was trimmed by 5 bases and V by 0 bases; bases with no gene match: 7. The DNA for the CDR3 is TGTGCCAGCAGCTTGGCCCGACAGGGGGCGAGGACCGGGGAGCTGTTTTTT. It specifies CASSLARQGARTGELFF.

The rearrangement joins TRBV9 to TRBJ2-5, with 13 bases aligning to TRBD2. CDR1 SGDLS and CDR2 YYNGEE come from the germline V gene. The CDR3 has 16 amino acids. The V gene end was trimmed by 0 bases and the J gene end by 4 bases; junction bases not matched to a gene: 3. Here the CDR3 DNA reads TGTGCCAGCAGCGTAGCACTAGCGGGGGGGCGAGAGACCCAGTACTTC. Protein: CASSVALAGGRETQYF.

The chain has TRBV27 and TRBJ1-4; TRBD1 matches at 7 bases. CDR3 length: 14 amino acids. The germline gives CDR1 MNHEY, CDR2 SMNVEV (reference sequence). V was clipped by 3 bases and J by 7 bases; unmatched bases: 5. For the CDR3, the DNA is TGTGCCAGCAGTTTTAGGGGGCGCGGTGAAAAACTGTTTTTT. Translation gives CASSFRGRGEKLFF. Complete variable domain (other parts from reference TRBV27 and TRBJ1-4): EAQVTQNPRYLITVTGKKLTVTCSQNMNHEYMSWYRQDPGLGLRQIYYSMNVEVTDKGDVPEGYKVSRKEKRNFPLILESPSPNQTSLYFCASSFRGRGEKLFFGSGTQLSVL.

The chain combines TRBV6-1 with TRBJ2-7; unclear D gene. V was clipped by 1 base and J by 2 bases, with 12 bases between them. CDR1 MNHNS and CDR2 SASEGT come from the germline V gene. This CDR3 contains 15 residues. In nucleotides, the CDR3 is TGTGCCAGCAGTGAAGGGGCAGGTGAGCCCTACGAGCAGTACTTC. Its translation is CASSEGAGEPYEQYF.

This chain joins TRBV6-5 and TRBJ1-4; 8 bases are a match to TRBD1. The CDR3 spans 16 residues. Germline V gene sequence: CDR1 MNHEY, CDR2 SVGAGI. The V and J ends lost 0 bases and 3 bases, in that order; junction bases with no gene match: 3. The CDR3 here is CASSYSTGAPNEKLFF. The CDR3 DNA reads as TGTGCCAGCAGTTACTCGACAGGGGCGCCTAATGAAAAACTGTTTTTT.

This chain uses TRBV6-5 with TRBJ1-6; tentative D call: TRBD1 (5 bases). V was trimmed by 4 bases and J by 7 bases, leaving 14 bases between them. Germline V gene lookup returns CDR1 MNHEY and CDR2 SVGAGI. There are 15 residues in the CDR3. This CDR3 reads CASSWGPTANSPLHF. DNA for the CDR3: TGTGCCAGCAGTTGGGGCCCCACAGCCAATTCACCCCTCCACTTT.

CDR3 residues: CASSLAPGLAGLENEQFF. CDR3 DNA: TGTGCCAGCAGCTTAGCGCCGGGACTAGCGGGTTTGGAGAATGAGCAGTTCTTC. The V gene is TRBV7-6, the J gene TRBJ2-1, with 12 bases lining up with TRBD2. The CDR3 length is 18 residues. Germline V gene data show CDR1 as SGHVS and CDR2 as FNYEAQ. Trimming cost V 0 bases and J 7 bases; bases outside gene matches: 10. Full variable domain (missing parts from reference TRBV7-6 and TRBJ2-1): GAGVSQSPRYKVTKRGQDVALRCDPISGHVSLYWYRQALGQGPEFLTYFNYEAQQDKSGLPNDRFSAERPEGSISTLTIQRTEQRDSAMYRCASSLAPGLAGLENEQFFGPGTRLTVL.

The genes are TRBV15 and TRBJ1-6, with D maybe TRBD1 (5 bases). Germline V lookup: CDR1 LNHNV, CDR2 YYDKDF (reference sequence). The CDR3 loop spans 14 amino acids. V lost 3 bases, J lost 5 bases, and 8 bases lay in between. The CDR3 DNA reads TGTGCCACCAGCAGGGACATGAATAATTCACCCCTCCACTTT. This gives the protein CATSRDMNNSPLHF.

This clone showed up just once. V is TRBV27 and J is TRBJ2-7; D unclear. CDR1 MNHEY and CDR2 SMNVEV come from the germline V gene (reference sequence). The CDR3 runs to 13 residues. V lost 8 bases, J lost 2 bases, and 13 bases lay in between. The CDR3 sequence is CASPPRYPYEQYF. CDR3 bases: TGTGCCAGCCCACCCCGGTACCCCTACGAGCAGTACTTC.

The chain joins TRBV4-1 to TRBJ2-2; 11 bases are a match to TRBD2. The CDR3 consists of 19 residues. V was pared by 0 bases and J by 5 bases, with 11 bases of the junction left unmatched. CDR1 is MGHRA and CDR2 is YSYEKL in the germline V gene. CDR3 protein: CASSQDFSGGASRTGELFF. CDR3 sequence (DNA): TGCGCCAGCAGCCAAGACTTTAGCGGGGGGGCCAGTAGGACCGGGGAGCTGTTTTTT.

V gene TRBV5-1 combines with J gene TRBJ2-5; 11 bases align to TRBD1. The CDR3 is made up of 16 amino acids. Trimming at V came to 5 bases and at J to 5 bases, leaving 11 bases not matched to a gene. CDR1 is SGHRS and CDR2 is YFSETQ in the germline V gene. CDR3 residues: CASSQTTGQGVETQYF. CDR3 DNA: TGCGCCAGCAGTCAGACAACGGGACAGGGGGTTGAGACCCAGTACTTC. Using reference TRBV5-1 and TRBJ2-5 for the parts outside the CDR3, the full variable domain is KAGVTQTPRYLIKTRGQQVTLSCSPISGHRSVSWYQQTPGQGLQFLFEYFSETQRNKGNFPGRFSGRQFSNSRSEMNVSTLELGDSALYLCASSQTTGQGVETQYFGPGTRLLVL.

The V gene is TRBV4-1, the J gene TRBJ1-3; TRBD1 is a possible D gene (5 bases). V lost 5 bases and J 2 bases, leaving 13 bases between the germline ends. CDR1 and CDR2 (germline): MGHRA, YSYEKL. The CDR3 loop spans 15 amino acids. The CDR3 DNA follows: TGCGCCAGCAGCAAAACCCCGGGGGCTGGAAACACCATATATTTT. This encodes CASSKTPGAGNTIYF.

V is TRBV18 and J is TRBJ1-2; TRBD1 agrees at 7 bases. Germline assignment: CDR1 KGHSH and CDR2 LQKENI. The junction had 11 bases not matched to a gene; V was cut back by 0 bases and J by 4 bases. The length of the CDR3 is 17 residues. In DNA, the CDR3 is TGTGCCAGCTCACCACCGTCTGCAGGGGGAATATCCTATGGCTACACCTTC. Its translation: CASSPPSAGGISYGYTF.

This clone was counted only a few times. V gene TRBV11-2 combines with J gene TRBJ2-2; tentatively, D is TRBD2 (6 bases). V was pared by 5 bases and J by 3 bases, with 16 bases between. This CDR3 region has 16 residues. CDR1 and CDR2 (germline): SGHAT, FQNNGV. The CDR3: CASSPRYGGYTGELFF. DNA of the CDR3: TGTGCCAGCAGCCCACGCTACGGGGGTTACACCGGGGAGCTGTTTTTT.

The rearrangement uses TRBV15 and TRBJ2-6; D not resolved. This CDR3 is built from 16 residues. In germline, CDR1 is LNHNV, CDR2 YYDKDF (reference sequence). The ends were cut back, 1 base at V and 0 bases at J, with 7 bases in the middle. CDR3 sequence: CATSRVPSSGANVLTF. The DNA for the CDR3 is TGTGCCACCAGCAGAGTCCCCAGCTCTGGGGCCAACGTCCTGACTTTC.